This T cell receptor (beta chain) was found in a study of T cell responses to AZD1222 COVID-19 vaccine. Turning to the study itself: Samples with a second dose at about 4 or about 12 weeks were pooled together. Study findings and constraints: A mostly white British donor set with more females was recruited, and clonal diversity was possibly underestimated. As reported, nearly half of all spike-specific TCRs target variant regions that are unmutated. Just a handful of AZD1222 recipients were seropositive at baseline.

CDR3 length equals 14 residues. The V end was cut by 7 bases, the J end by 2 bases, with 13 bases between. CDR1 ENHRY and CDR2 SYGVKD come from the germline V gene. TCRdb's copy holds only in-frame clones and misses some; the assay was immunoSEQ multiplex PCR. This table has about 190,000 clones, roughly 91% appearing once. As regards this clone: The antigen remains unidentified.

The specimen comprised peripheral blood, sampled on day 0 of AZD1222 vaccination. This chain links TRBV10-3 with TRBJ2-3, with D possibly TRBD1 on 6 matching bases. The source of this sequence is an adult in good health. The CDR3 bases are TGTGCCATCAAAGCCCAGGGGTCCACAGATACGCAGTATTTT. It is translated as CAIKAQGSTDTQYF.